A selection of T cell receptor beta chains follows, all from one sample in a study of beta chain features in type 1 diabetes. Clones were read by immunoSEQ multiplex PCR, and TCRdb kept only the in-frame ones, dropping some. The data contain about 900,000 clones, roughly 15% of them seen just once; the ten biggest clones take up roughly 0.025%. The specimen sequenced was naive CD4+ T cells from blood. The receptors were sampled from a woman aged 18-29 years in good health. Both conserved end residues are part of each CDR3. The D gene is left open where the match is weak. Where a row states a size, it is once, few, many or the class of an expanded clone; other rows omit it.

cdr3_aa cdr3_nt d_call j_call clone_size v_call
CASSTAWGGELFF TGTGCCAGCAGTACTGCTTGGGGCGGGGAGCTGTTTTTT NA TRBJ2-2 NA TRBV6-6
CASSPRMTGLAKNIQYF TGTGCCAGCTCACCACGGATGACCGGATTAGCCAAAAACATTCAGTACTTC NA TRBJ2-4 NA TRBV18
CASLPRAGVLNEQFF TGCGCCAGCCTGCCCAGGGCGGGAGTATTGAATGAGCAGTTCTTC TRBD2 TRBJ2-1 NA TRBV5-1
CASSSKMRGSFTGELFF TGTGCCAGCAGCTCAAAGATGCGCGGATCATTCACCGGGGAGCTGTTTTTT NA TRBJ2-2 NA TRBV5-6
CASSLKATNNEQFF TGTGCCAGCAGCTTAAAGGCTACCAACAATGAGCAGTTCTTC NA TRBJ2-1 few TRBV7-3
CASSYSAPGYEQYF TGTGCCAGCAGTTACTCTGCACCCGGCTACGAGCAGTACTTC NA TRBJ2-7 few TRBV6-5
CASSSTGPGELFF TGTGCCAGCAGCTCGACAGGGCCAGGGGAGCTGTTTTTT TRBD1 TRBJ2-2 once TRBV7-3
CASSQGLAFYNEQFF TGTGCCAGCAGCCAAGGACTAGCTTTCTACAATGAGCAGTTCTTC TRBD2 TRBJ2-1 few TRBV7-2
CASSPGGPGLSTYGYTF TGTGCCAGCAGCCCTGGGGGGCCCGGGCTGAGCACCTATGGCTACACCTTC NA TRBJ1-2 NA TRBV5-4
CASSLVNGYTF TGTGCCAGCAGTTTGGTGAATGGCTACACCTTC NA TRBJ1-2 many TRBV28
CSAGGNNEQFF TGCAGTGCTGGGGGAAACAATGAGCAGTTCTTC NA TRBJ2-1 NA TRBV20-1
CASSEVGHSGANVLTF TGTGCCAGCAGTGAAGTGGGACACTCTGGGGCCAACGTCCTGACTTTC NA TRBJ2-6 few TRBV25-1
CATSREGTGKQFF TGTGCCACCAGCAGAGAGGGAACGGGTAAGCAGTTCTTC NA TRBJ2-1 NA TRBV15
CASSLKEHPAFF TGTGCCAGCAGCTTAAAGGAACACCCAGCTTTCTTT NA TRBJ1-1 few TRBV7-9
CASRLAFLAGNEQFF TGTGCAAGTCGCTTAGCGTTTCTAGCGGGGAATGAGCAGTTCTTC TRBD2 TRBJ2-1 few TRBV7-2
CASSVTGTELYGYTF TGTGCCAGTAGTGTTACCGGGACAGAGCTCTATGGCTACACCTTC TRBD1 TRBJ1-2 NA TRBV19
CASSTDRGYEQFF TGTGCCAGCAGTACGGACAGGGGATATGAGCAGTTCTTC TRBD1 TRBJ2-1 few TRBV6-6
CASNDPGGRGETQYF TGTGCCAGCAACGATCCAGGAGGTCGTGGGGAGACCCAGTACTTC NA TRBJ2-5 few TRBV5-6
CRASTLNEQFF TGCAGAGCTAGCACCCTCAATGAGCAGTTCTTC NA TRBJ2-1 NA TRBV20-1
CAAPRDPNTGELFF TGTGCCGCCCCTCGGGATCCGAACACCGGGGAGCTGTTTTTT NA TRBJ2-2 few TRBV6-4
CASSQRTGGLSYNEQFF TGTGCCAGCAGCCAAAGGACAGGGGGTCTGAGCTACAATGAGCAGTTCTTC TRBD1 TRBJ2-1 NA TRBV9
CAARRRDHSYGYTF TGTGCCGCACGGAGGAGGGACCACTCCTATGGCTACACCTTC NA TRBJ1-2 NA TRBV6-6